These 32 T cell receptor beta chains were all obtained from the same sample, sequenced in a study of shared clonotypes between healthy human individuals. The repertoire was sequenced with immunoSEQ multiplex PCR; TCRdb's copy has only in-frame clones and lacks some. This sample yields hundreds of thousands of clones, of which roughly 96% are seen a single time; roughly 0.12% belongs to the top ten. CD8 cells classed as naive were CD45RO-negative and positively selected for CCR7, excluding terminally differentiated effector memory CD45RA+ cells. The sequenced sample consisted of naive CD8+ T cells sorted from blood. All receptors derive from a woman in her thirties in good health.

This rearrangement joins TRBV11-2 to TRBJ2-3; D possibly uses TRBD1 or TRBD2 (6 bases each). V gave up 2 bases and J gave up 6 bases, with 15 bases separating them. The CDR3 is 15 amino acids. Germline loops: CDR1 SGHAT, CDR2 FQNNGV. The CDR3 here is CASSLYLGGGDTQYF. The CDR3 nucleotides read TGTGCCAGCAGCTTATATCTCGGGGGCGGGGATACGCAGTATTTT.

This clone has a single count. The chain has TRBV6-5 and TRBJ2-6; D is possibly TRBD1 (6 bases). This CDR3 is 15 amino acids long. V gave up 4 bases and J gave up 1 base, with 8 bases separating them. Looked up from germline, CDR1 is MNHEY and CDR2 is SVGAGI. CDR3 sequence (DNA): TGTGCCAGCAGTTTACAGGGTTCTGGGGCCAACGTCCTGACTTTC. This gives the protein CASSLQGSGANVLTF.

The chain couples TRBV27 to TRBJ2-7; perhaps TRBD1 as D (5 bases). Trimming removed 6 bases from V and 4 bases from J, with 13 bases in between. Per the germline V gene, CDR1 is MNHEY and CDR2 is SMNVEV (reference sequence). The CDR3 runs 13 residues. Here the CDR3 DNA reads TGTGCCAGCAGCACGTCAACAGGTTACGAGCAGTACTTC. It yields the protein CASSTSTGYEQYF.

The chain combines TRBV2 with TRBJ2-1; D not certain. This CDR3 has 10 amino acids. Germline V gene sequence: CDR1 SNHLY, CDR2 FYNNEI. V was trimmed by 8 bases and J by 8 bases, leaving 7 bases between them. The CDR3 loop reads CASLIDEQFF. The CDR3 DNA is TGTGCCAGCCTCATTGATGAGCAGTTCTTC.

This clone was detected once. The V call is TRBV6-5, the J call TRBJ2-3; D uncertain. Germline values: CDR1 MNHEY, CDR2 SVGAGI. This CDR3 spans 14 amino acids. V was shortened by 0 bases and J by 3 bases, with 7 bases between the two germline ends. In nucleotides, the CDR3 is TGTGCCAGCAGTTACTCTAGTGGTACAGATACGCAGTATTTT. This encodes CASSYSSGTDTQYF.

Worth noting for this clone: Different DNA sequences within this sample yield the same CDR3. This chain connects TRBV27 to TRBJ2-7; TRBD1 agrees at 11 bases. V shed 4 bases and J 4 bases; nucleotides not matched to a gene: 0. The CDR3 contains 13 residues. Germline values: CDR1 MNHEY, CDR2 SMNVEV (reference sequence). CDR3 nucleotide sequence: TGTGCCAGCAGTTGGGACAGGGGGTACGAGCAGTACTTC. This translates into CASSWDRGYEQYF.

V is TRBV5-1 and J is TRBJ2-3, with TRBD2 matching over 9 bases. The CDR3 is 15 amino acids. In germline, CDR1 is SGHRS, CDR2 YFSETQ. V was clipped by 4 bases and J by 5 bases; unmatched bases: 8. CDR3 bases: TGCGCCAGCAGCCAACAGCGGGAGGTGGTAGATACGCAGTATTTT. Amino acids: CASSQQREVVDTQYF.

Comment on this clone: Other DNA sequences of this sample code for an identical CDR3. The chain couples TRBV5-6 to TRBJ2-7, with 11 nucleotides matching TRBD2. The V segment lost 0 bases and the J segment 3 bases; nucleotides outside the gene matches: 2. The CDR3 consists of 15 residues. Germline values: CDR1 SGHDT, CDR2 YYEEEE. The CDR3 DNA is TGTGCCAGCAGCTTGGGACTAGCGGGACGCTACGAGCAGTACTTC. Its protein is CASSLGLAGRYEQYF.

The rearrangement joins TRBV9 to TRBJ2-1, with 7 nucleotides matching TRBD2. After removal of 0 bases from V and 9 bases from J, the junction contained 3 bases not matched to a gene. This CDR3 contains 13 residues. In germline, CDR1 is SGDLS, CDR2 YYNGEE. DNA of the CDR3: TGTGCCAGCAGCGTAGGTTCGGGGGGTGAGCAGTTCTTC. It translates to CASSVGSGGEQFF.

This clone was observed once. This CDR3 is CASSHAGDEGDYEQYF. CDR3 nucleotides: TGTGCCAGCAGTCACGCGGGGGACGAAGGGGACTACGAGCAGTACTTC. This chain joins TRBV2 and TRBJ2-7; 7 nucleotides align to TRBD2. CDR3 length equals 16 residues. The germline V gene has CDR1 SNHLY and CDR2 FYNNEI. V shed 5 bases, J shed 3 bases, and the junction held 13 bases outside the gene matches.

The chain is built from TRBV28 and TRBJ2-7; 7 positions match TRBD1. Trimming took 10 bases from V and 7 from J; bases not matched to a gene: 13. CDR3 length equals 13 residues. Germline values: CDR1 MDHEN, CDR2 SYDVKM. The CDR3 region is CATWDSSLGEQYF. The DNA for the CDR3 is TGTGCCACCTGGGACAGTTCCCTAGGGGAGCAGTACTTC. Full variable domain (remainder filled in from reference TRBV28 and TRBJ2-7): DVKVTQSSRYLVKRTGEKVFLECVQDMDHENMFWYRQDPGLGLRLIYFSYDVKMKEKGDIPEGYSVSREKKERFSLILESASTNQTSMYLCATWDSSLGEQYFGPGTRLTVT.

The chain carries TRBV19 and TRBJ2-1; D is undetermined. Germline CDR1 and CDR2: LNHDA and SQIVND (reference sequence). V was shortened by 9 bases and J by 0 bases, with 9 bases between the two germline ends. The CDR3 spans 13 residues. CDR3: CASSTGSYNEQFF. CDR3 DNA sequence: TGTGCCAGCTCTACGGGCTCCTACAATGAGCAGTTCTTC.

The V and J genes are TRBV7-2 and TRBJ2-2; D uncertain. The CDR3 runs 15 residues. Germline CDR1 SGHTA, CDR2 FQGNSA. V lost 2 bases to trimming and J lost 1 base, with 8 bases between them. CDR3 sequence reads: CASSLLSGNTGELFF. As DNA, the CDR3 is TGTGCCAGCAGCTTATTGTCTGGGAACACCGGGGAGCTGTTTTTT.

This chain links TRBV9 with TRBJ2-1; D is unresolved. The CDR3 runs to 11 residues. Germline loops: CDR1 SGDLS, CDR2 YYNGEE. The germline V and J ends were trimmed by 0 bases and 8 bases, with 3 bases remaining between them. The CDR3 protein is CASSVDDEQFF. In DNA, the CDR3 is TGTGCCAGCAGCGTAGACGATGAGCAGTTCTTC.

The chain employs TRBV7-9 and TRBJ2-7, with 7 bases identical to TRBD1. CDR1 and CDR2 from the germline V gene are SEHNR and FQNEAQ (reference sequence). The J segment lost 2 bases and the V segment lost 4 bases, leaving 5 bases of the junction unmatched. The CDR3 length is 14 residues. The CDR3 sequence: CASSSRDSPYEQYF. CDR3 nucleotide sequence: TGTGCCAGCAGCTCCAGGGACAGCCCCTACGAGCAGTACTTC.

The chain recombines TRBV29-1 with TRBJ2-3, with D hard to call. CDR1 and CDR2 from the germline V gene are SQVTM and ANQGSEA. Trimming removed 0 bases at V and 0 bases at J, with 13 bases between. This CDR3 spans 16 amino acids. CDR3 bases: TGCAGCGTTGAAGAAGTTGCTACCACTAGCACAGATACGCAGTATTTT. This codes for CSVEEVATTSTDTQYF.

The chain recombines TRBV7-3 with TRBJ1-1; no reliable D call. The CDR3 has 15 amino acids. V was pared by 0 bases and J by 4 bases, with 12 bases between. Germline V gene sequence: CDR1 SGHTA, CDR2 FQGTGA. CDR3 DNA: TGTGCCAGCAGCTTAACGTCCGCCTTAGGCACTGAAGCTTTCTTT. Its translation is CASSLTSALGTEAFF.

This sequence joins TRBV6-5 and TRBJ2-7, with D perhaps TRBD2 (5 bases). V was shortened by 6 bases and J by 3 bases, with 12 bases between the two germline ends. The CDR3 extends over 13 amino acids. Looked up from germline, CDR1 is MNHEY and CDR2 is SVGAGI. The CDR3 here is CASRLDGGYEQYF. The CDR3 DNA reads TGTGCCAGCAGACTGGACGGAGGCTACGAGCAGTACTTC.

This clone appeared once. The chain uses TRBV4-1 and TRBJ2-5; D is possibly TRBD2 (5 bases). The CDR3 contains 14 residues. Per the germline V gene, CDR1 is MGHRA and CDR2 is YSYEKL. Between the trimmed V and J ends, which lost 1 base and 7 bases, there was a span of 13 bases. In nucleotides, the CDR3 is TGCGCCAGCAGCCAAGTGGACTGGCCATGGACCCAGTACTTC. Amino acid sequence: CASSQVDWPWTQYF.

For this clone: A much larger clone differs by one base, so this may be a read error. Other DNA variants within this sample encode the same CDR3. The chain combines TRBV5-6 with TRBJ2-7; TRBD1 agrees at 11 bases. V trimming: 4 bases; J trimming: 4 bases; junction bases outside the gene matches: 4. The CDR3 loop spans 14 amino acids. Germline V lookup: CDR1 SGHDT, CDR2 YYEEEE. CDR3 protein: CASSPGTGGYEQYF. CDR3 DNA: TGTGCCAGCAGCCCCGGGACAGGGGGGTACGAGCAGTACTTC. The variable domain in full, with the rest retrieved from reference TRBV5-6 and TRBJ2-7, is DAGVTQSPTHLIKTRGQQVTLRCSPKSGHDTVSWYQQALGQGPQFIFQYYEEEERQRGNFPDRFSGHQFPNYSSELNVNALLLGDSALYLCASSPGTGGYEQYFGPGTRLTVT.

The chain uses TRBV5-1 and TRBJ2-3; possibly TRBD2 for D (6 bases). Germline assignment: CDR1 SGHRS and CDR2 YFSETQ. V was trimmed by 3 bases and J by 0 bases, leaving 11 bases between them. This CDR3 has 15 amino acids. The CDR3 loop reads CASSSRTTSTDTQYF. The CDR3 coding sequence is TGCGCCAGCAGCTCCCGGACTACAAGCACAGATACGCAGTATTTT.

The chain recombines TRBV7-8 with TRBJ2-3; TRBD2 aligns across 10 bases. CDR3 size: 15 residues. Trimming removed 1 base from V and 4 bases from J; junction bases left unmatched: 2. Germline values: CDR1 SGHVS, CDR2 FQNEAQ. The CDR3 DNA sequence: TGTGCCAGCAGCTTAGAGGGGACTAGCGCAGATACGCAGTATTTT. Amino acids: CASSLEGTSADTQYF.

This chain links TRBV19 with TRBJ2-4, with D possibly matching TRBD1 (5 bases). V lost 3 bases, J lost 0 bases, and 12 bases lay in between. Germline V gene data show CDR1 as LNHDA and CDR2 as SQIVND (reference sequence). The CDR3 spans 16 residues. CDR3 loop: CASSIQGQGAKNIQYF. CDR3 coding DNA: TGTGCCAGTAGTATTCAGGGTCAAGGAGCCAAAAACATTCAGTACTTC. The full variable domain, in which reference TRBV19 and TRBJ2-4 provide the parts outside the CDR3, is DGGITQSPKYLFRKEGQNVTLSCEQNLNHDAMYWYRQDPGQGLRLIYYSQIVNDFQKGDIAEGYSVSREKKESFPLTVTSAQKNPTAFYLCASSIQGQGAKNIQYFGAGTRLSVL.

CDR3: CATSGRLSYEQYF. The CDR3 coding sequence is TGTGCCACTAGCGGGAGGCTCTCCTACGAGCAGTACTTC. The J gene is TRBJ2-7, the V gene TRBV19; TRBD2 aligns across 11 bases. V shed 10 bases, J shed 0 bases, and the junction held 2 bases outside the gene matches. CDR3 length: 13 amino acids. Germline loops: CDR1 LNHDA, CDR2 SQIVND (reference sequence).

This clone appeared once. The DNA for the CDR3 is TGTGCCAGCAGCGCTTCCTCCCGACTCTCTGGAAACACCATATATTTT. Residues: CASSASSRLSGNTIYF. This sequence joins TRBV14 and TRBJ1-3; D ambiguous. The V end lost 5 bases, the J end lost 0 bases, and 14 bases lay between the germline ends. CDR1 is SGHDN, CDR2 FVKESK, per germline. This CDR3 contains 16 residues.

This chain joins TRBV5-6 and TRBJ1-2; possibly TRBD1 for D (5 bases). The V and J ends lost 0 bases and 4 bases respectively, with 13 bases between them. The germline V gene encodes CDR1 SGHDT and CDR2 YYEEEE. The CDR3 length is 15 residues. CDR3 protein: CASSLEQAPLYGYTF. The DNA for the CDR3 is TGTGCCAGCAGCTTGGAACAGGCGCCCCTCTATGGCTACACCTTC.

This chain links TRBV11-2 with TRBJ2-7, with 10 bases identical to TRBD1. The CDR3 runs to 14 residues. CDR1 and CDR2 from the germline V gene are SGHAT and FQNNGV. The V gene end was trimmed by 1 base and the J gene end by 5 bases; junction bases not matched to a gene: 2. The CDR3 protein is CASSLVGTGDEQYF. CDR3 DNA: TGTGCCAGCAGCTTAGTTGGGACAGGGGACGAGCAGTACTTC.

This clone came up a few times. The V and J genes are TRBV27 and TRBJ1-2; the D gene is possibly TRBD1 (5 bases). The CDR3 contains 13 residues. The ends were cut back, 6 bases at V and 8 bases at J, with 16 bases in the middle. Looked up from germline, CDR1 is MNHEY and CDR2 is SMNVEV (reference sequence). This CDR3 reads CASSLGGVGGYTF. The CDR3 nucleotides read TGTGCCAGCAGCCTGGGGGGGGTGGGAGGCTACACCTTC.

V usage is TRBV5-6 and J usage is TRBJ2-3, with 8 bases fitting TRBD2. Germline-derived CDR1 and CDR2 are SGHDT and YYEEEE. This CDR3 comprises 16 residues. Losses at the gene ends were 0 bases for V and 2 bases for J; bases not matched to a gene: 5. The CDR3 loop reads CASSLVASGYTDTQYF. CDR3 DNA: TGTGCCAGCAGCTTGGTGGCTAGCGGGTACACAGATACGCAGTATTTT. The variable domain in full, completed from reference TRBV5-6 and TRBJ2-3, reads DAGVTQSPTHLIKTRGQQVTLRCSPKSGHDTVSWYQQALGQGPQFIFQYYEEEERQRGNFPDRFSGHQFPNYSSELNVNALLLGDSALYLCASSLVASGYTDTQYFGPGTRLTVL.

V usage is TRBV28 and J usage is TRBJ1-5, with TRBD1 matching over 8 bases. The germline V gene encodes CDR1 MDHEN and CDR2 SYDVKM. CDR3 length: 14 amino acids. The junction had 6 bases not matched to a gene; V was cut back by 8 bases and J by 3 bases. The CDR3 reads CASGRDRYNQPQHF. CDR3 coding DNA: TGTGCCAGCGGGAGGGACAGGTACAATCAGCCCCAGCATTTT.

The V call is TRBV5-1, the J call TRBJ1-1, with TRBD1 matching 7 bases. Germline trimming cut 7 bases from V and 0 bases from J; bases unmatched to any gene: 3. CDR3 size: 13 residues. Germline assignment: CDR1 SGHRS and CDR2 YFSETQ. CDR3 in amino acids: CASRQGLNTEAFF. The CDR3 DNA is TGCGCCAGCCGACAGGGTTTGAACACTGAAGCTTTCTTT.

The J gene is TRBJ1-3, the V gene TRBV5-6; TRBD1 matches 7 bases. The CDR3 length is 16 residues. V was pared by 0 bases and J by 3 bases, with 6 bases of the junction left unmatched. Germline lookup yields CDR1 SGHDT and CDR2 YYEEEE. The CDR3 DNA follows: TGTGCCAGCAGCTTGGCCGGAAGGGGGCTTGGAAACACCATATATTTT. Amino acids: CASSLAGRGLGNTIYF.